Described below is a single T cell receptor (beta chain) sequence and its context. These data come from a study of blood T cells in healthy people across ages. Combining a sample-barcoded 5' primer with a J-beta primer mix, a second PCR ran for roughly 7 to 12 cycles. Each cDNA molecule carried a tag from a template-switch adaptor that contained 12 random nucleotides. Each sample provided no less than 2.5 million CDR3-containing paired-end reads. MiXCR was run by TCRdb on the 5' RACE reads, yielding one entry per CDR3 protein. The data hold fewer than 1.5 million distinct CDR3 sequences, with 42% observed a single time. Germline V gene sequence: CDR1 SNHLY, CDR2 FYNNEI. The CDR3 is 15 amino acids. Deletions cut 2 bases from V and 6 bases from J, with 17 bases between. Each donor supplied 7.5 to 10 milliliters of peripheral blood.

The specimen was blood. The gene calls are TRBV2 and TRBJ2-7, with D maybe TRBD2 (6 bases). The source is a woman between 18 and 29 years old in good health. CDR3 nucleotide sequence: TGTGCCAGCAGTGAATTCGGGACTGCTTCCGCCGAGCAGTACTTC. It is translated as CASSEFGTASAEQYF.